Listed below are T cell receptor beta chains from one sample, sequenced in a study of blood T cells in healthy people across ages. TCRdb reprocessed the 5' RACE reads via MiXCR and lists one record per CDR3 protein. The sample has about 1.8 million distinct CDR3 sequences, around half seen once. Sequencing used blood. The receptor source for this set is a woman between 35 and 50 years old in good health. The CDR3 runs from the conserved cysteine through the conserved F or W. D genes are given only for firm matches. Only part of the rows carry a size: once, few, many, or a class if the clone is expanded.

TRBD1	TRBV7-9	.	TRBJ2-7	CASSIRQGAPWCTLSYEQYF	TGTGCCAGCAGCATCAGACAGGGGGCCCCTTGGTGCACACTCTCCTACGAGCAGTACTTC
TRBD2	TRBV20-1	.	TRBJ2-1	CSATSGARYEQFF	TGCAGTGCAACTAGCGGGGCTAGGTATGAGCAGTTCTTC
.	TRBV15	few	TRBJ1-2	CATSGAFVGYGYTF	TGTGCCACCAGCGGGGCTTTTGTAGGCTATGGCTACACCTTC
.	TRBV6-5	.	TRBJ2-3	CASSQAPSDTQYF	TGTGCCAGCAGCCAGGCCCCTTCGGATACGCAGTATTTT
.	TRBV28	.	TRBJ2-7	CASKTTPAAVGLEQYF	TGTGCCAGCAAAACTACGCCGGCGGCTGTGGGACTCGAGCAGTACTTC
TRBD1	TRBV6-2/TRBV6-3	.	TRBJ2-4	CASSWERGGSEGIQYF	TGTGCCAGCAGTTGGGAAAGAGGGGGCTCGGAAGGCATTCAGTACTTC
TRBD2	TRBV4-2	.	TRBJ2-1	CASSQGGGSAKYNEQFF	TGTGCCAGCAGCCAAGGCGGGGGGAGCGCAAAATACAATGAGCAGTTCTTC
TRBD1	TRBV13	once	TRBJ1-1	CASSSRQGGGTEAFF	TGTGCCAGCAGCTCCCGACAGGGGGGAGGGACTGAAGCTTTCTTT
.	TRBV25-1	few	TRBJ1-1	CASSEAGTPNTEAFF	TGTGCCAGCAGTGAGGCAGGGACCCCGAACACTGAAGCTTTCTTT
.	TRBV20-1	.	TRBJ2-5	CSARAGGLARETQYF	TGCAGTGCTAGAGCCGGGGGGCTAGCTCGAGAGACCCAGTACTTC
TRBD1	TRBV9	once	TRBJ1-2	CASSVAGGGIYGYTF	TGTGCCAGCAGCGTAGCAGGGGGCGGGATCTATGGCTACACCTTC
.	TRBV5-1	.	TRBJ2-1	CASSLAPGGYNEQFF	TGCGCCAGCAGCTTGGCCCCAGGGGGGTACAATGAGCAGTTCTTC
.	TRBV7-7	.	TRBJ2-1	CASSSDEARHEQFF	TGTGCTAGCAGCTCAGACGAGGCCCGCCATGAGCAGTTCTTC
TRBD1	TRBV24-1	.	TRBJ1-4	CATSATGQADEKLFF	TGTGCCACCAGTGCCACCGGACAGGCAGATGAAAAACTGTTTTTT
.	TRBV7-8	few	TRBJ2-7	CASSLGPLAYEQYF	TGTGCCAGCAGCTTAGGACCGCTCGCCTACGAGCAGTACTTC
.	TRBV4-2	few	TRBJ2-3	CASSQEGGGSTDTQYF	TGTGCCAGCAGCCAAGAGGGCGGGGGCTCCACAGATACGCAGTATTTT
.	TRBV18	few	TRBJ1-5	CASSPSSNQPQHF	TGTGCCAGCTCCCCAAGCAGCAATCAGCCCCAGCATTTT
.	TRBV28	.	TRBJ2-1	CASCGASYNEQFF	TGTGCCAGCTGTGGGGCCTCCTACAATGAGCAGTTCTTC
.	TRBV7-2	.	TRBJ1-2	CASSSGQHGHGYTF	TGTGCCAGCAGCTCTGGACAGCACGGTCATGGCTACACCTTC
TRBD2	TRBV29-1	few	TRBJ2-3	CSVGGGAKSTQYF	TGCAGCGTTGGCGGGGGGGCCAAGAGTACGCAGTATTTT
.	TRBV27	.	TRBJ2-5	CASSRTRDRSETQYF	TGTGCCAGCAGTAGAACCAGGGACCGATCAGAGACCCAGTACTTC
.	TRBV28	.	TRBJ2-3	CASGARGAGTDTQYF	TGTGCCAGCGGTGCCCGCGGGGCCGGCACAGATACGCAGTATTTT
.	TRBV9	.	TRBJ2-1	CASSVSPSGVWSYNEQFF	TGTGCCAGCAGCGTATCTCCCAGCGGTGTATGGTCCTACAATGAGCAGTTCTTC
TRBD2	TRBV15	.	TRBJ2-3	CATSRKLISGSSTDTQYF	TGTGCCACCAGCAGAAAACTCATTAGCGGGTCTAGCACAGATACGCAGTATTTT
TRBD2	TRBV9	.	TRBJ2-5	CASSESTSGSQETQYF	TGTGCCAGCAGCGAATCGACTAGCGGGAGCCAAGAGACCCAGTACTTC
.	TRBV27	.	TRBJ2-7	CASSFLSLYYEQYF	TGTGCCAGCAGTTTTCTATCTCTCTATTACGAGCAGTACTTC
.	TRBV12-3/TRBV12-4	few	TRBJ2-6	CASSRRNSGANVLTF	TGTGCCAGCAGCCGCCGGAACTCTGGGGCCAACGTCCTGACTTTC
TRBD1	TRBV28	.	TRBJ2-4	CVSSATGTPAKNIQYF	TGTGTCAGCAGTGCGACAGGGACGCCCGCCAAAAACATTCAGTACTTC
.	TRBV12-3/TRBV12-4	few	TRBJ2-6	CASSLAWPPGANVLTF	TGTGCCAGCAGTTTAGCATGGCCGCCCGGGGCCAACGTCCTGACTTTC
.	TRBV7-9	.	TRBJ2-5	CASRTGTTQYF	TGTGCCAGCAGAACAGGGACGACCCAGTACTTC
.	TRBV11-2	.	TRBJ1-6	CASSLDGWYNSPLHF	TGTGCCAGCAGCTTGGACGGATGGTATAATTCACCCCTCCACTTT
.	TRBV3-1	.	TRBJ1-1	CASSQVGTEAFF	TGTGCCAGCAGTCAGGTAGGCACTGAAGCTTTCTTT
.	TRBV27	.	TRBJ2-1	CASSVLGGVYNEQFF	TGTGCCAGCAGTGTACTAGGGGGTGTCTACAATGAGCAGTTCTTC
.	TRBV10-3	.	TRBJ2-5	CAISESTLGRETQYF	TGTGCCATCAGTGAGTCGACCCTGGGGCGAGAGACCCAGTACTTC
.	TRBV5-1	few	TRBJ2-7	CASSFWTGSYEQYF	TGCGCCAGCAGCTTCTGGACGGGATCCTACGAGCAGTACTTC
.	TRBV6-5	.	TRBJ2-5	CASSYSRMAVQETQYF	TGTGCCAGCAGTTACTCGAGGATGGCGGTTCAAGAGACCCAGTACTTC
.	TRBV9	.	TRBJ1-5	CASSVEGGIRPQHF	TGTGCCAGCAGCGTAGAGGGGGGGATCAGGCCCCAGCATTTT
TRBD2	TRBV7-2	.	TRBJ2-4	CASSPGLAGNLAKNIQYF	TGTGCCAGCAGCCCGGGACTAGCGGGGAACCTAGCCAAAAACATTCAGTACTTC
.	TRBV29-1	.	TRBJ2-6	CSVLRDNSGANVLTF	TGCAGCGTGCTCCGGGACAACTCTGGGGCCAACGTCCTGACTTTC
.	TRBV4-2	.	TRBJ2-3	CASSPGPLITDTQYF	TGTGCCAGCAGCCCGGGGCCCTTAATCACAGATACGCAGTATTTT
TRBD1	TRBV28	.	TRBJ1-1	CASYGQGVTEAFF	TGTGCCAGTTACGGACAGGGGGTCACTGAAGCTTTCTTT
.	TRBV20-1	.	TRBJ2-7	CSANNPQSAGQYF	TGCAGTGCTAACAACCCACAGTCGGCAGGGCAGTACTTC
.	TRBV7-9	.	TRBJ2-1	CASYPSGGNSFF	TGTGCCAGCTATCCTTCCGGGGGAAACTCGTTCTTC
.	TRBV20-1	.	TRBJ1-4	CSARDLGVGEKLFF	TGCAGTGCTAGAGATTTGGGGGTAGGTGAAAAACTGTTTTTT
TRBD1	TRBV6-2/TRBV6-3	.	TRBJ2-7	CAILSPGQGTYEQYF	TGTGCCATCCTGAGCCCGGGACAGGGGACCTACGAGCAGTACTTC
.	TRBV4-3	many	TRBJ2-1	CASSQVSRGHEQFF	TGCGCCAGCAGCCAAGTTAGCAGGGGCCATGAGCAGTTCTTC
.	TRBV20-1	.	TRBJ1-1	CSASEGTNTEAFF	TGCAGTGCTAGTGAAGGGACGAACACTGAAGCTTTCTTT
.	TRBV7-2	.	TRBJ2-7	CASSLAREDYEQYF	TGTGCCAGCAGCTTAGCTCGTGAGGACTACGAGCAGTACTTC
.	TRBV6-6	.	TRBJ1-4	CAGTRAGLGEKLFF	TGTGCCGGCACTCGAGCTGGTCTGGGTGAAAAACTGTTTTTT